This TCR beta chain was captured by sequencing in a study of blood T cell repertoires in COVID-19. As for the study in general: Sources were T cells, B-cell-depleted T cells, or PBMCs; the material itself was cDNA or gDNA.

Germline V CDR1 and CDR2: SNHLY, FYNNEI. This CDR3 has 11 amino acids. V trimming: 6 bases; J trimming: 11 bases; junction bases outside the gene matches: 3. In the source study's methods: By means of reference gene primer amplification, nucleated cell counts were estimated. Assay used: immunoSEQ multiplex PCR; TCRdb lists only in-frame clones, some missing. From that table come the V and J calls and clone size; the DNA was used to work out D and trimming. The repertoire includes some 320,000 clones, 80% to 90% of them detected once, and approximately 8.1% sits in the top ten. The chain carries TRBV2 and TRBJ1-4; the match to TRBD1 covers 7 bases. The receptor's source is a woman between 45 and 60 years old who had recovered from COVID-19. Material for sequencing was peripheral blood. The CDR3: CASRAQGKLFF. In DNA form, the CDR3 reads TGTGCCAGCAGGGCACAGGGGAAACTGTTTTTT.